This is a list of T cell receptor beta chains from one sample in a study of cytomegalovirus exposure and HLA in healthy donors. Here immunoSEQ multiplex PCR was the method, and the copy in TCRdb shows in-frame clones only, minus some. The profile shows some 200,000 clones, about four fifths of them singletons. The sequencing input was PBMCs. These receptors came from a female donor in good health and CMV-seronegative. The conserved cysteine and the conserved F or W are not part of the CDR3 here. A D gene is named only where the DNA matches it firmly. Rows may omit the clone size; those that give it use once, few, many or a size class.

abundance | d_gene | j_gene | v_gene | CDR3aa
- | TRBD1 | TRBJ1-5 | TRBV30 | AWNPDRGDQPQH
- | - | TRBJ2-2 | TRBV11-3 | ASSGRTTNTGELF
once | TRBD2 | TRBJ2-3 | TRBV9 | ASSVGSRWLAGGEDTQY
- | - | TRBJ1-2 | TRBV7-9 | ASSIGQTNYGYT
- | - | TRBJ1-5 | TRBV29-1 | SVGRAGNQPQH
- | - | TRBJ2-5 | TRBV27 | ASSPRTGETQY
- | TRBD1 | TRBJ2-1 | TRBV6-5 | ASSLRDRTYNEQF
- | - | TRBJ1-2 | TRBV29-1 | SVERQLGGYT
- | - | TRBJ1-4 | TRBV28 | ASSFIDPGQEKLF
once | TRBD1 | TRBJ1-1 | TRBV5-1 | ASSRDRDTEAF
once | - | TRBJ2-1 | TRBV28 | ASSYNGWQYNEQF
once | - | TRBJ2-7 | TRBV5-1 | ASSLVQGRSYEQY
- | TRBD2 | TRBJ2-2 | TRBV6-1 | ASSATSGGADTGELF
- | - | TRBJ2-7 | TRBV11-2 | VHRDKSSYEQY
few | - | TRBJ2-5 | TRBV7-2 | ASSLAAETQY
- | - | TRBJ1-1 | TRBV9 | ASSRWQGNTEAF
- | TRBD2 | TRBJ2-1 | TRBV19 | ASIPTSGAYNEQF
- | - | TRBJ2-1 | TRBV15 | ATSRARDVSYNEQF
- | - | TRBJ2-7 | TRBV7-8 | ASSLGQVRRTASYEQY
once | - | TRBJ2-3 | TRBV4-1 | ASSHDPQVEYSTDTQY
- | - | TRBJ1-1 | TRBV6-5 | ASSELPGEAF
- | TRBD2 | TRBJ2-4 | TRBV11-2 | ASSFGTSGKNIQY
once | - | TRBJ1-4 | TRBV7-2 | ASSLGAGDRAKLF
- | TRBD1 | TRBJ1-3 | TRBV5-1 | ASSLGTGGNTIY
- | TRBD1 | TRBJ2-7 | TRBV18 | ASSPQGQVAYEQY
- | TRBD2 | TRBJ2-2 | TRBV2 | ASTSGRTGELF
- | TRBD2 | TRBJ2-1 | TRBV29-1 | SVALAGHPYNEQF
- | - | TRBJ2-7 | TRBV19 | ASSPRLGVGSYEQY
- | TRBD1 | TRBJ1-6 | TRBV5-6 | ASSWGQGQNSPLH
- | - | TRBJ2-7 | TRBV10-3 | ATGALDYEQY
- | - | TRBJ1-3 | TRBV9 | ASSPYLGGLGNTIY
- | TRBD1 | TRBJ2-1 | TRBV28 | ASSSGQGRRYNEQF
- | - | TRBJ1-1 | TRBV25-1 | ASNSGGRSTEAF
once | - | TRBJ1-2 | TRBV13 | ASSLGLGGGGYT
- | TRBD2 | TRBJ2-7 | TRBV5-6 | ASSLEASGRDEQY
- | - | TRBJ1-5 | TRBV21-1 | ASSPRANLLRGNQPQH
- | - | TRBJ2-3 | TRBV28 | ASHQRSSTDTQY
- | - | TRBJ1-4 | TRBV5-1 | ASSPTVTVSNEKLF
- | - | TRBJ1-4 | TRBV7-9 | ASSLKRGDEKLF
- | - | TRBJ1-4 | TRBV19 | ASSIDRTARKLF
- | TRBD1 | TRBJ2-7 | TRBV5-5 | ASSRRGAGGSFYEQY
- | TRBD2 | TRBJ2-3 | TRBV18 | ASSPTSGNTDTQY
few | TRBD2 | TRBJ2-1 | TRBV18 | ASSPNPRTSSYNEQF
few | - | TRBJ1-6 | TRBV2 | ASSEGGNLFDSPLH
- | TRBD1 | TRBJ1-1 | TRBV4-1 | ASSRPGGRGAGTEAF
- | TRBD2 | TRBJ2-5 | TRBV4-3 | ASSQGILAGGRETQY
- | - | TRBJ2-3 | TRBV10-3 | ATEDISSTDTQY
- | TRBD2 | TRBJ2-5 | TRBV7-9 | ASSLWTSGEQETQY
- | TRBD2 | TRBJ2-7 | TRBV23-1 | ASSSGGLGRYEQY
- | TRBD2 | TRBJ2-2 | TRBV9 | ASSGSGLGNTGELF
- | TRBD1 | TRBJ2-7 | TRBV6-5 | ASSYSSDRAPYEQY
few | TRBD2 | TRBJ2-3 | TRBV7-3 | ASSLGGGGTDTQY